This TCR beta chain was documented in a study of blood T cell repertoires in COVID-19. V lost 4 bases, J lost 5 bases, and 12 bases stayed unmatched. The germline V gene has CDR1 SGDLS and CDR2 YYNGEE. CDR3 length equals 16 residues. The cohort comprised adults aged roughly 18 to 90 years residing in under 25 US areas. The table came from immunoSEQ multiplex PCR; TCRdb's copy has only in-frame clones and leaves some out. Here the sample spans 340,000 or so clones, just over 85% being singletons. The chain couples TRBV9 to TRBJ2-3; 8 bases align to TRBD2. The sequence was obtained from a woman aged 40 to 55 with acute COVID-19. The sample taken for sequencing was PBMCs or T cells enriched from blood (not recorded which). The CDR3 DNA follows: TGTGCCAGCAGCCTGCGGGCCGGGGGGGAATTAGATACGCAGTATTTT. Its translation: CASSLRAGGELDTQYF.